Below, 21 T cell receptor beta chains from the same sample are listed, as sequenced in a study of cytomegalovirus exposure and HLA in healthy donors. Primers included in the PCR were 60 Vbeta and 13 Jbeta primers. The method was immunoSEQ multiplex PCR; TCRdb's version includes in-frame clones alone and lacks a portion of them. The data hold about 170,000 clones, with approximately 80% observed a single time. Sequencing input: PBMCs. The receptors stem from a boy between 2 and 10 years old in good health and CMV-seronegative.

This sequence joins TRBV29-1 and TRBJ2-1, with no clear D. V lost 7 bases to trimming and J lost 10 bases, with 11 bases between them. This CDR3 has 10 amino acids. Germline V lookup: CDR1 SQVTM, CDR2 ANQGSEA. The CDR3: CSASNSEQFF. DNA of the CDR3: TGCAGCGCCTCAAACTCCGAGCAGTTCTTC.

This chain links TRBV2 with TRBJ2-5, with 11 bases fitting TRBD2. V trimming: 4 bases; J trimming: 7 bases; junction bases outside the gene matches: 5. CDR3 length: 14 residues. The germline CDR1 and CDR2 sequences are SNHLY and FYNNEI. In DNA form, the CDR3 reads TGTGCCAGCAGTGTGGTTAGCGGGGGGGGGACCCAGTACTTC. Translation: CASSVVSGGGTQYF.

Only a few counts were recorded for this clone. The chain combines TRBV7-6 with TRBJ2-1; 7 bases are shared with TRBD2. Trimming removed 2 bases from V and 7 bases from J; junction bases left unmatched: 5. The CDR3 has 14 residues. CDR1 is SGHVS, CDR2 FNYEAQ, per germline. The DNA for the CDR3 is TGTGCCAGCAGCTTAAGCTCGGGGGGTAATGAGCAGTTCTTC. This sequence encodes CASSLSSGGNEQFF.

The chain links TRBV30 to TRBJ2-3, with TRBD2 matching 10 bases. There are 16 residues in the CDR3. CDR1 is GTSNPN and CDR2 is SVGIG in the germline V gene (reference sequence). With 2 bases clipped from V and 8 bases from J, the junction kept 13 bases outside the gene matches. The CDR3 spells CAWSPGTSVSKGTQYF. CDR3 bases: TGTGCCTGGAGTCCCGGGACTAGCGTATCAAAGGGTACGCAGTATTTT.

J is TRBJ1-2 and V is TRBV18; TRBD1 aligns across 10 bases. This CDR3 contains 15 residues. Germline-derived CDR1 and CDR2 are KGHSH and LQKENI. The ends lost 3 bases at V and 4 bases at J; junction bases unmatched: 5. The DNA for the CDR3 is TGTGCCAGCTCACCCAAGACAGGGGGCGTCTATGGCTACACCTTC. Translation: CASSPKTGGVYGYTF.

The chain is built from TRBV11-2 and TRBJ2-7, with 10 bases that match TRBD1. Germline V CDR1 and CDR2: SGHAT, FQNNGV. J was trimmed by 1 base and V by 6 bases; bases with no gene match: 12. The CDR3 covers 17 residues. As DNA, the CDR3 is TGTGCCAGCAGTATAACGACGTGGACAGGGGGTTCCTACGAGCAGTACGTC. Residues: CASSITTWTGGSYEQYV.

This clone was found a few times. This sequence joins TRBV6-6 and TRBJ1-1; a possible D gene is TRBD1 (5 bases). The V end lost 2 bases, the J end lost 0 bases, and 13 bases lay between the germline ends. This CDR3 has 16 amino acids. Germline loops: CDR1 MNHNY, CDR2 SVGAGI (reference sequence). CDR3 region: CASSYPTDRLNTEAFF. The CDR3 bases are TGTGCCAGCAGTTACCCCACTGACAGATTGAACACTGAAGCTTTCTTT.

V gene TRBV14 combines with J gene TRBJ2-3; 8 bases fit TRBD1. V was clipped by 4 bases and J by 7 bases; unmatched bases: 4. The germline V gene encodes CDR1 SGHDN and CDR2 FVKESK. This CDR3 contains 13 residues. The CDR3 reads CASSPTGAYTQYF. The DNA for the CDR3 is TGTGCCAGCAGCCCGACAGGGGCCTATACGCAGTATTTT. Full variable domain (rest looked up from reference TRBV14 and TRBJ2-3): EAGVTQFPSHSVIEKGQTVTLRCDPISGHDNLYWYRRVMGKEIKFLLHFVKESKQDESGMPNNRFLAERTGGTYSTLKVQPAELEDSGVYFCASSPTGAYTQYFGPGTRLTVL.

This chain connects TRBV15 to TRBJ1-2; D gene uncertain. V was pared by 5 bases and J by 6 bases, with 16 bases between. The CDR3 is 14 amino acids. From germline, CDR1 is LNHNV and CDR2 YYDKDF (reference sequence). This CDR3 is CATSPRVSLHGYTF. DNA for the CDR3: TGTGCCACCAGCCCGAGGGTCAGTTTACATGGCTACACCTTC.

The chain's CDR3 is CASSLVTGKNTEAFF. The CDR3 DNA is TGCGCCAGCAGCTTGGTGACAGGGAAGAACACTGAAGCTTTCTTT. This chain joins TRBV5-1 and TRBJ1-1; 7 nucleotides agree with TRBD1. This CDR3 has 15 residues. The germline V gene has CDR1 SGHRS and CDR2 YFSETQ. The V gene end was trimmed by 0 bases and the J gene end by 1 base; junction bases not matched to a gene: 3.

This clone was counted a few times. V usage is TRBV6-6 and J usage is TRBJ2-1; D is perhaps TRBD1 (6 bases). Germline V gene data show CDR1 as MNHNY and CDR2 as SVGAGI (reference sequence). The CDR3 is 13 amino acids. V lost 4 bases and J 8 bases, leaving 12 bases between the germline ends. DNA for the CDR3: TGTGCCAGCAGTTTCCTCGAGGGGGATGAGCAGTTCTTC. Protein product: CASSFLEGDEQFF.

The J gene is TRBJ2-3, the V gene TRBV9; D unclear. The CDR3 is made up of 15 amino acids. Trimming left V 2 bases short and J 2 bases short, with 12 bases between. The V gene's germline CDR1 is SGDLS and CDR2 YYNGEE. CDR3 coding DNA: TGTGCCAGCAGCGTCACACCGGGTGACACAGATACGCAGTATTTT. It yields the protein CASSVTPGDTDTQYF.

The rearrangement uses TRBV7-9 and TRBJ2-3, with a possible D match to TRBD2 (5 bases). Germline CDR1 is SEHNR and CDR2 is FQNEAQ (reference sequence). The CDR3 consists of 16 residues. V lost 5 bases and J lost 4, with 19 bases in between. The CDR3 is CASSPQGLVAPDTQYF. The CDR3 DNA is TGTGCCAGCAGCCCCCAAGGGTTGGTAGCGCCAGATACGCAGTATTTT. Drawing the rest from reference TRBV7-9 and TRBJ2-3, the complete variable domain is DTGVSQNPRHKITKRGQNVTFRCDPISEHNRLYWYRQTLGQGPEFLTYFQNEAQLEKSRLLSDRFSAERPKGSFSTLEIQRTEQGDSAMYLCASSPQGLVAPDTQYFGPGTRLTVL.

A few counts support this clone. This sequence joins TRBV2 and TRBJ2-7, with TRBD2 identical over 9 bases. Germline V lookup: CDR1 SNHLY, CDR2 FYNNEI. The CDR3 consists of 16 residues. The V gene end was trimmed by 3 bases and the J gene end by 6 bases; junction bases not matched to a gene: 12. The CDR3 DNA reads as TGTGCCAGCAGTGACAGGGAGCGGGAGGTCACCCGCGAGCAGTACTTC. Translation gives CASSDREREVTREQYF.

The rearrangement links TRBV29-1 to TRBJ1-1; 7 bases align to TRBD1. Germline-derived CDR1 and CDR2 are SQVTM and ANQGSEA. The V and J ends lost 6 bases and 4 bases, in that order; junction bases with no gene match: 11. The CDR3 consists of 14 residues. The CDR3 sequence: CSVRTAEGATEAFF. The CDR3 nucleotides read TGCAGCGTCCGAACCGCGGAGGGGGCCACTGAAGCTTTCTTT.

The genes are TRBV11-2 and TRBJ2-5; perhaps TRBD2 as D (6 bases). Per germline, CDR1 SGHAT and CDR2 FQNNGV. The V and J ends lost 3 bases and 4 bases respectively, with 12 bases between them. The CDR3 has 14 residues. DNA for the CDR3: TGTGCCAGCAGCTTGGTCGGGGGTGGAGAGACCCAGTACTTC. Protein sequence: CASSLVGGGETQYF.

The chain is built from TRBV6-5 and TRBJ1-1; possibly TRBD1 for D (5 bases). With 4 bases removed from V and 0 bases from J, the gap between germline ends came to 6 bases. Germline V lookup: CDR1 MNHEY, CDR2 SVGAGI. There are 13 residues in the CDR3. CDR3: CASSSGVNTEAFF. The CDR3 nucleotides are TGTGCCAGCAGTTCGGGGGTGAACACTGAAGCTTTCTTT.

The V call is TRBV6-1, the J call TRBJ2-4; the match to TRBD2 covers 8 bases. V trimming: 4 bases; J trimming: 0 bases; junction bases outside the gene matches: 5. Germline CDR1 MNHNS, CDR2 SASEGT. This CDR3 is 16 amino acids long. CDR3 sequence (DNA): TGTGCCAGCAGTGGAATAGCGGGGTTAGCCAAAAACATTCAGTACTTC. Translated: CASSGIAGLAKNIQYF.

V gene TRBV9 combines with J gene TRBJ1-1; TRBD1 matches 10 bases. Per the germline V gene, CDR1 is SGDLS and CDR2 is YYNGEE. After removal of 3 bases from V and 0 bases from J, the junction contained 2 bases not matched to a gene. There are 15 residues in the CDR3. CDR3 residues: CASSETGGMNTEAFF. As DNA, the CDR3 is TGTGCCAGCAGCGAGACAGGGGGCATGAACACTGAAGCTTTCTTT.

This clone has a single count. The gene calls are TRBV9 and TRBJ2-1; 7 bases align to TRBD1. Germline V gives CDR1 SGDLS, CDR2 YYNGEE. V shed 3 bases, J shed 8 bases, and the junction held 11 bases outside the gene matches. This CDR3 has 15 amino acids. The CDR3 here is CASSAPRQGIYEQFF. The CDR3 nucleotides read TGTGCCAGCAGCGCCCCCAGACAGGGCATCTATGAGCAGTTCTTC.

The chain couples TRBV11-2 to TRBJ2-7; weak D call: TRBD1 (5 bases). From germline, CDR1 is SGHAT and CDR2 FQNNGV. The CDR3 loop spans 13 amino acids. The ends were cut back, 6 bases at V and 5 bases at J, with 14 bases in the middle. In DNA, the CDR3 is TGTGCCAGCAGGGCCCAGGGAAAGAACGAGCAGTACTTC. It codes for CASRAQGKNEQYF.